This T cell receptor beta chain was sequenced during a study of blood T cells in healthy people across ages. Study-level results: When set beside aged donors, long-lived donors presented more naive CD4+ cells and higher diversity.

Combining a sample-barcoded 5' primer with a J-beta primer mix, a second PCR ran for 7 to 11 cycles. The template-switch adaptor was a 5' adaptor with 12 random nucleotides. It tagged each cDNA molecule. TCRdb analysed the 5' RACE reads with MiXCR anew, one entry per CDR3 protein. Here the sample spans around 1,500,000 distinct CDR3 sequences, around 42% being singletons. The CDR3 consists of 15 residues. Looked up from germline, CDR1 is MNHEY and CDR2 is SVGEGT. A remark on this clonotype: No antigen is known for it. One end of the junction does not line up with germline, which may come from a read error.

About 9.6 milliliters of peripheral blood were drawn from each donor into EDTA-treated tubes. Per sample, at least 6 micrograms of total RNA were extracted. Sequenced: blood. The receptor was derived from a young woman in good health. The chain employs TRBV6-2 or TRBV6-3 and TRBJ2-4; 10 nucleotides align to TRBD2. The J call is doubtful: the DNA matches TRBJ2-7 better. This CDR3 is CVSSPTSGYTYEQYF. The CDR3 DNA sequence: TGTGTCAGCAGTCCGACTAGCGGGTACACCTACGAGCAGTACTTC.